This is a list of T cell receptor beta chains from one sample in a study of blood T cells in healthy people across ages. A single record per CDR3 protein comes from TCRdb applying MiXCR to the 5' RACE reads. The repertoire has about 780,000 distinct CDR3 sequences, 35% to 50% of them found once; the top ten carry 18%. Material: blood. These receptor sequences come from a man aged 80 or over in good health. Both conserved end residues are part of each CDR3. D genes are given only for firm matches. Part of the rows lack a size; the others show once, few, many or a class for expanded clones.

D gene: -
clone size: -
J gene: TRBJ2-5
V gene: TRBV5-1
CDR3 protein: CASRWGLDNEQYF
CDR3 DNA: TGCGCCAGCAGGTGGGGGCTTGACAATGAGCAGTACTTC

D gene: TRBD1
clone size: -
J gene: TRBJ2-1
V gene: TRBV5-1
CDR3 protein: CASSLEGQGASDEQFF
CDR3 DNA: TGCGCCAGCAGCTTGGAGGGACAGGGGGCTTCAGACGAGCAGTTCTTC

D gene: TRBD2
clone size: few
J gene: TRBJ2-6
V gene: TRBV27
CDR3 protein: CASRIAGAGANVLTF
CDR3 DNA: TGTGCCAGCAGAATAGCGGGAGCTGGGGCCAACGTCCTGACTTTC

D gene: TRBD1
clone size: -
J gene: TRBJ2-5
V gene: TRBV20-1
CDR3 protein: CSARPDRGNVGETQYF
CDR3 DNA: TGCAGTGCTAGGCCGGACAGGGGCAACGTAGGTGAGACCCAGTACTTC

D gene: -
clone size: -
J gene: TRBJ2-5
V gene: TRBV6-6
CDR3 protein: CASSYGVGTKNQETQYF
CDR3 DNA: TGTGCCAGCAGTTACGGCGTTGGGACCAAAAACCAAGAGACCCAGTACTTC

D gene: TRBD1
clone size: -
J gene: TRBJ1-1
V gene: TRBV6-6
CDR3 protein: CASSDRDATEAFF
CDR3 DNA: TGTGCCAGCAGTGACAGGGATGCCACTGAAGCTTTCTTT

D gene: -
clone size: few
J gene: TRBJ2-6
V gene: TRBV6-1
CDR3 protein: CASSVFGEGKSGANVLTF
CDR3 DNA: TGTGCCAGCAGTGTATTCGGAGAGGGGAAGTCTGGGGCCAACGTCCTGACTTTC

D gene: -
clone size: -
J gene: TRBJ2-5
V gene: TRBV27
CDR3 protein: CASSSWGAGLQETQYF
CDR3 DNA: TGTGCCAGCAGTTCCTGGGGAGCGGGCCTCCAAGAGACCCAGTACTTC

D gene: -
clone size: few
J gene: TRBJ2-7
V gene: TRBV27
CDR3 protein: CASRDSFSYEQYF
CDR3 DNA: TGTGCCAGCAGAGACAGCTTCTCCTACGAGCAGTACTTC

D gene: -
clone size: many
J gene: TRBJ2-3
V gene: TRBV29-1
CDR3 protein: CSVGEDTQYF
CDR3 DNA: TGCAGCGTTGGTGAGGATACGCAGTATTTT

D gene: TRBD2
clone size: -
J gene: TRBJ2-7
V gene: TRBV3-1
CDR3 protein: CASSRNSGRGYEQYF
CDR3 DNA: TGTGCCAGCAGCCGAAATAGCGGGAGAGGTTACGAGCAGTACTTC

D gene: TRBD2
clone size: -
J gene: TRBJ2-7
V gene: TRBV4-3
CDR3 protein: CASSQDTGTSISYEQYF
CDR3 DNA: TGCGCCAGCAGCCAGGACACCGGGACTAGCATCTCCTACGAGCAGTACTTC

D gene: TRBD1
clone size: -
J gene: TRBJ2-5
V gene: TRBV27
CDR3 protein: CASSSGTDREETQYF
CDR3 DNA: TGTGCCAGCAGTTCCGGGACAGATAGAGAAGAGACCCAGTACTTC

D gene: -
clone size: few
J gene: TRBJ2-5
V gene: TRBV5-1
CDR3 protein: CASSLYAGLGETQYF
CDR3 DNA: TGCGCCAGCAGCTTGTATGCAGGGTTAGGAGAGACCCAGTACTTC

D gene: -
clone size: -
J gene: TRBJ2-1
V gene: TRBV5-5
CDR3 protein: CASSSDSNNEQFF
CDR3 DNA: TGTGCCAGCAGCTCGGACAGTAACAATGAGCAGTTCTTC

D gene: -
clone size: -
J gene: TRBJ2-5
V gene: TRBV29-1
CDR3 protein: CSVQEARGRETQYF
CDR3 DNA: TGCAGCGTTCAAGAGGCCAGGGGTCGAGAGACCCAGTACTTC

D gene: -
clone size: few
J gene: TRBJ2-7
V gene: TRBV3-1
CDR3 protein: CASSQERQSNEQYF
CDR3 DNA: TGTGCCAGCAGCCAAGAGCGGCAGTCTAACGAGCAGTACTTC

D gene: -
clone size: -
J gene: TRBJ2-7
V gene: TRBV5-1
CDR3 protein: CASSPPLGGSYEQYF
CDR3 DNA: TGCGCCAGCAGCCCGCCTTTGGGCGGATCCTACGAGCAGTACTTC

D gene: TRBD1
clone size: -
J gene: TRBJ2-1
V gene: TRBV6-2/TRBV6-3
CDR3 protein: CASSPGQAVQEQFF
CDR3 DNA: TGTGCCAGCAGTCCGGGACAGGCTGTTCAGGAGCAGTTCTTC

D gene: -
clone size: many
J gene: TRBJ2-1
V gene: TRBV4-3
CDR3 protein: CASSQEVPVLSYNEQFF
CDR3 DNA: TGCGCCAGCAGCCAAGAAGTGCCCGTTTTGTCCTACAATGAGCAGTTCTTC

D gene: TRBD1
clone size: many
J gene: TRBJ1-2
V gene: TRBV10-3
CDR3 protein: CAIRETGGGDGYTF
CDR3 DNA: TGTGCCATCAGAGAGACAGGGGGAGGGGATGGCTACACCTTC

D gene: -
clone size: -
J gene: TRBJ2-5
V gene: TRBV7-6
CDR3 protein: CASTRSPRSQETQYF
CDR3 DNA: TGTGCCAGCACCCGCTCCCCCCGGTCTCAAGAGACCCAGTACTTC

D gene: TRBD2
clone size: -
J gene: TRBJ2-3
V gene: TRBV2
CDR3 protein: CASSEGGNSGAVRTDTQYF
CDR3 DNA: TGTGCCAGCAGTGAAGGGGGTAATAGCGGGGCCGTGCGCACAGATACGCAGTATTTT

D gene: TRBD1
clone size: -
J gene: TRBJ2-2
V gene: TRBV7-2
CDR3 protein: CASSADRAGELFF
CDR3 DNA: TGTGCCAGCAGCGCTGACAGGGCCGGGGAGCTGTTTTTT

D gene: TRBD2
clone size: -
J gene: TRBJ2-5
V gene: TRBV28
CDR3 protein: CASSLPSGRAGEEYF
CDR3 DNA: TGTGCCAGCAGTTTACCCAGCGGGAGGGCCGGTGAGGAGTACTTC

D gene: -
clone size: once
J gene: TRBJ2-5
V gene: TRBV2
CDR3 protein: CASGGRGRETQYF
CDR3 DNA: TGTGCCAGCGGGGGTAGGGGGAGAGAGACCCAGTACTTC

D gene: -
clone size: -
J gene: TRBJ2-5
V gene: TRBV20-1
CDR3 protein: CSAREAAKTQYF
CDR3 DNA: TGCAGTGCTAGAGAGGCCGCAAAGACCCAGTACTTC

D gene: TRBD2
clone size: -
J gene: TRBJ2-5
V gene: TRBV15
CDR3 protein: CATSTNLAGGVETQYF
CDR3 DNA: TGTGCCACCAGCACAAATTTAGCGGGAGGGGTAGAGACCCAGTACTTC

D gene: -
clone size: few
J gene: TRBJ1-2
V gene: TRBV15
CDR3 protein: CATSRDPSSLVGYTF
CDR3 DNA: TGTGCCACCAGCAGAGATCCAAGTTCCCTGGTTGGCTACACCTTC

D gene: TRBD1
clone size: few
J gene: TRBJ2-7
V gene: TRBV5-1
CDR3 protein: CASSLGTGTHEQYF
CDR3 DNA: TGCGCCAGCAGCTTGGGGACAGGGACACACGAGCAGTACTTC

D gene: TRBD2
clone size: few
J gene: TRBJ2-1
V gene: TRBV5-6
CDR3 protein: CASSLGLAGDGNEQFF
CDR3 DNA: TGTGCCAGCAGCTTGGGACTAGCGGGAGATGGCAATGAGCAGTTCTTC

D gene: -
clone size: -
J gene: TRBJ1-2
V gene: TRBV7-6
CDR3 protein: CASSLETGLILDGYTF
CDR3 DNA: TGTGCCAGCAGCTTGGAGACAGGTTTGATTTTGGACGGCTACACCTTC

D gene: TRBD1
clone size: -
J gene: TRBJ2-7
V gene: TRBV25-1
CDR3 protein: CASSERDSGYEQYF
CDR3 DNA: TGTGCCAGCAGTGAGAGGGACAGTGGGTACGAGCAGTACTTC

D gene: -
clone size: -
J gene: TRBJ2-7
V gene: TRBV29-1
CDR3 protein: CSVCRDGNEQYF
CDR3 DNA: TGCAGCGTTTGCCGGGACGGCAATGAGCAGTACTTC

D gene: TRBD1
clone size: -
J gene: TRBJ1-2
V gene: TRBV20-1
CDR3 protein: CSARDPPMTGDGYTF
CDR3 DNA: TGCAGTGCTAGGGACCCACCGATGACAGGGGACGGCTACACCTTC

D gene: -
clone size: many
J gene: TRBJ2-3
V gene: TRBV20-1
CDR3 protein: CSARDLNTDTQYF
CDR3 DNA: TGCAGTGCTAGAGACTTAAACACAGATACGCAGTATTTT

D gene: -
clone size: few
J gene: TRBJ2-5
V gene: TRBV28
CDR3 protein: CASSFGANVQETQYF
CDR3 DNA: TGTGCCAGCAGTTTTGGGGCGAACGTCCAAGAGACCCAGTACTTC

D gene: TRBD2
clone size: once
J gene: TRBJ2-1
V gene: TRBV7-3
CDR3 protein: CASGSSGRARDEQFF
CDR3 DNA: TGTGCCAGCGGCTCTAGCGGGAGGGCCAGAGATGAGCAGTTCTTC